Below are 27 T cell receptor beta chains sequenced from a single sample in a study of cytomegalovirus exposure and HLA in healthy donors. Sequenced by immunoSEQ multiplex PCR; TCRdb stores in-frame clones only, minus some. The sample lists 130,000 or so clones; roughly 91% were seen once. What was sequenced was PBMCs. The receptors shown here come from a man aged 25-45 years in good health and CMV-seronegative.

The V and J genes are TRBV11-3 and TRBJ2-7; D is unclear. V dropped 1 base and J dropped 1 base, with 11 bases sitting between them. CDR1 SGHNT and CDR2 YENEEA come from the germline V gene. The CDR3 length is 15 residues. Here the CDR3 reads CASSLGAGISYEQYF. CDR3 in DNA: TGTGCCAGCAGCTTAGGGGCAGGTATATCCTACGAGCAGTACTTC.

V gene TRBV27 combines with J gene TRBJ2-7; tentatively, D is TRBD1 (6 bases). Germline loops: CDR1 MNHEY, CDR2 SMNVEV (reference sequence). V was shortened by 7 bases and J by 2 bases, with 18 bases between the two germline ends. CDR3 length: 15 residues. Written as DNA, the CDR3 is TGTGCCAGCATCAAAACAGCGGCAGGGGCCTACGAGCAGTACTTC. Translating gives CASIKTAAGAYEQYF.

The chain is built from TRBV14 and TRBJ2-3, with 9 bases matching TRBD2. Germline assignment: CDR1 SGHDN and CDR2 FVKESK. Germline trimming cut 1 base from V and 13 bases from J; bases unmatched to any gene: 9. The CDR3 has 14 residues. CDR3 amino acids: CASSQGVAGAKEYF. Written as DNA, the CDR3 is TGTGCCAGCAGCCAAGGAGTAGCGGGGGCTAAGGAGTATTTT.

The V gene is TRBV7-2, the J gene TRBJ2-1; 9 bases are shared with TRBD1. CDR1 is SGHTA and CDR2 is FQGNSA in the germline V gene. V lost 5 bases, J lost 8 bases, and 10 bases stayed unmatched. This CDR3 is built from 15 residues. CDR3 nucleotide sequence: TGTGCCAGCAGCCGGACAGGGGCTGGGTACGATGAGCAGTTCTTC. Its protein is CASSRTGAGYDEQFF.

V is TRBV12-2 and J is TRBJ2-2; the table's D call, TRBD2, has no DNA check behind it. TRBV12-2 has pseudogene status. There are 23 residues in the CDR3. The CDR3 DNA reads TGTGCAAGTCGCTTAGCTTTTGTAGGGCACCGGGGAGCTGTCCCTATTTTGTGGGGGGAGCTGTTTTTT. It encodes CASRLAFVGHRGAVPILWGELFF.

J is TRBJ1-1 and V is TRBV29-1; D is ambiguous. Trimming shortened V by 3 bases and J by 5 bases, and 13 bases separated the two germline ends. CDR3 size: 13 residues. Germline V gene lookup returns CDR1 SQVTM and CDR2 ANQGSEA. The CDR3 DNA follows: TGCAGCGTTGAGGGCGCCCCAATTACTGAAGCTTTCTTT. Translating it yields CSVEGAPITEAFF.

The chain recombines TRBV19 with TRBJ1-1; 9 bases fit TRBD1. V shed 4 bases, J shed 5 bases, and the junction held 5 bases outside the gene matches. Germline lookup yields CDR1 LNHDA and CDR2 SQIVND (reference sequence). The CDR3 spans 14 residues. CDR3 coding DNA: TGTGCCAGTAGTAGGGACAGGGCGGATACTGAAGCTTTCTTT. As protein: CASSRDRADTEAFF.

This clone was detected a few times. One end of the junction fails to match germline, which may point to a read error. The chain recombines TRBV7-7 with TRBJ2-1, with D tentatively TRBD1 (5 bases). Germline assignment: CDR1 SSHAT and CDR2 FNYEAQ (reference sequence). The CDR3 totals 15 residues. The CDR3 loop is CASSLTEGSYNEQFF. CDR3 in DNA: TGTGCTAGCAGCCTGACAGAAGGGTCCTACAATGAGCAGTTCTTC.

This clone was seen a single time. This chain connects TRBV5-1 to TRBJ2-3, with D perhaps TRBD2 (6 bases). Trimming removed 0 bases at V and 7 bases at J, with 18 bases between. The CDR3 extends over 16 amino acids. CDR1 and CDR2 (germline): SGHRS, YFSETQ. The CDR3 region has the DNA TGCGCCAGCAGCTTGGCCGCTAGCGTTACAATCAATACGCAGTATTTT. Translated: CASSLAASVTINTQYF.

The chain recombines TRBV7-8 with TRBJ1-1; 9 bases are shared with TRBD1. Germline CDR1 is SGHVS and CDR2 is FQNEAQ. V shed 4 bases, J shed 1 base, and the junction held 4 bases outside the gene matches. The CDR3 has 15 residues. The CDR3 DNA sequence: TGTGCCAGCAGCTGGGGACAGGGATCGAACACTGAAGCTTTCTTT. Protein: CASSWGQGSNTEAFF.

The rearrangement joins TRBV19 to TRBJ2-7; 7 nucleotides line up with TRBD1. Trimming removed 3 bases from V and 6 bases from J; junction bases left unmatched: 8. The CDR3 contains 14 residues. Germline CDR1 LNHDA, CDR2 SQIVND (reference sequence). The CDR3, as DNA: TGTGCCAGTAGTATGAGAGGGGGCTGGGGCGAGCAGTACTTC. This encodes CASSMRGGWGEQYF.

This clone has a single count. The chain combines TRBV4-1 with TRBJ2-7, with a weak D call TRBD1 (5 bases). This CDR3 region has 15 residues. Germline V CDR1 and CDR2: MGHRA, YSYEKL. Trimming left V 5 bases short and J 2 bases short, with 16 bases between. The CDR3 nucleotides are TGCGCCAGCAGCGCGGAGCCGGACACTCCCTACGAGCAGTACTTC. The encoded protein is CASSAEPDTPYEQYF.

This chain joins TRBV6-5 and TRBJ1-2; 12 bases map to TRBD1. The V and J ends lost 2 bases and 6 bases, in that order; junction bases with no gene match: 4. CDR1 and CDR2 (germline): MNHEY, SVGAGI. The CDR3 consists of 15 residues. The CDR3 spells CASSYTGTGGDGYTF. The CDR3 DNA follows: TGTGCCAGCAGTTACACAGGGACAGGGGGCGATGGCTACACCTTC.

V is TRBV6-6 and J is TRBJ1-1, with no clear D. Germline lookup yields CDR1 MNHNY and CDR2 SVGAGI (reference sequence). This CDR3 region has 15 residues. V lost 5 bases, J lost 11 bases, and 24 bases lay in between. Here the CDR3 reads CASSHLAGEGGKAFF. The CDR3 nucleotides read TGTGCCAGCAGTCACCTCGCGGGCGAGGGTGGGAAGGCTTTCTTT.

This chain links TRBV6-5 with TRBJ1-6, with 9 bases identical to TRBD1. V was pared by 0 bases and J by 8 bases, with 5 bases of the junction left unmatched. Germline values: CDR1 MNHEY, CDR2 SVGAGI. CDR3 length equals 16 residues. The CDR3 nucleotides are TGTGCCAGCAGTTACTCGAAGACAGGGGGGGATTCACCCCTCCACTTT. Its protein product is CASSYSKTGGDSPLHF.

The chain employs TRBV29-1 and TRBJ2-7; maybe TRBD1 (5 bases). The CDR3 sequence is 11 residues long. CDR1 is SQVTM and CDR2 is ANQGSEA in the germline V gene. The CDR3: CMGQIDYEQYF. In DNA, the CDR3 is TGCATGGGGCAGATCGACTACGAGCAGTACTTC.

CDR3: CASSPWGGSYQETQYF. In DNA, the CDR3 is TGTGCCAGCAGCCCCTGGGGGGGGAGTTACCAAGAGACCCAGTACTTC. The chain uses TRBV7-2 and TRBJ2-5; 7 bases map to TRBD2. Unmatched junction bases numbered 9, after V lost 5 bases and J lost 0 bases. This CDR3 spans 16 amino acids. Germline lookup yields CDR1 SGHTA and CDR2 FQGNSA.

This chain links TRBV27 with TRBJ2-2, with TRBD1 identical over 10 bases. The V gene end was trimmed by 3 bases and the J gene end by 5 bases; junction bases not matched to a gene: 3. Germline V gene lookup returns CDR1 MNHEY and CDR2 SMNVEV (reference sequence). The length of the CDR3 is 15 residues. As DNA, the CDR3 is TGTGCCAGCAGTTTCCGACAGGGGGCGACCGGGGAGCTGTTTTTT. It encodes CASSFRQGATGELFF.

This clone was found a few times. The chain links TRBV14 to TRBJ1-1; the D gene is possibly TRBD1 (5 bases). Germline assignment: CDR1 SGHDN and CDR2 FVKESK. V was clipped by 1 base and J by 3 bases, with 9 bases between them. The CDR3 is 14 residues long. The CDR3 spells CASSQGGADTEAFF. CDR3 bases: TGTGCCAGCAGCCAAGGGGGCGCGGACACTGAAGCTTTCTTT.

This chain uses TRBV4-3 with TRBJ2-1; TRBD1 matches 8 bases. The CDR3 runs to 17 residues. V was clipped by 7 bases and J by 2 bases; unmatched bases: 13. Per germline, CDR1 LGHNA and CDR2 YSLEER. CDR3 nucleotides: TGCGCCAGCACCCCTTCGGTACAGGGGGATCCCTACAATGAGCAGTTCTTC. The encoded protein is CASTPSVQGDPYNEQFF.

This clone was seen only once. The chain links TRBV6-5 to TRBJ1-2; maybe TRBD1 (6 bases). Germline V lookup: CDR1 MNHEY, CDR2 SVGAGI. V lost 4 bases and J lost 2, with 11 bases in between. The CDR3 covers 14 residues. The CDR3 loop is CASSFRGGNYGYTF. DNA of the CDR3: TGTGCCAGCAGTTTTAGGGGGGGGAACTATGGCTACACCTTC.

Comment on this clone: The junction shows a germline mismatch at one end, possibly a read error. The CDR3 spells CASSSLTRDTQYF. CDR3 nucleotides: TGTGCTAGCAGCTCCCTTACACGTGATACGCAGTATTTT. The chain combines TRBV7-7 with TRBJ2-3; D not certain. The CDR3 is 13 amino acids. Germline V gene sequence: CDR1 SSHAT, CDR2 FNYEAQ (reference sequence). Looking up the rest from reference TRBV7-7 and TRBJ2-3 gives the full variable domain: GAGVSQSPRYKVTKRGQDVTLRCDPISSHATLYWYQQALGQGPEFLTYFNYEAQPDKSGLPSDRFSAERPEGSISTLTIQRTEQRDSAMYRCASSSLTRDTQYFGPGTRLTVL.

The rearrangement joins TRBV18 to TRBJ2-2; 10 bases match TRBD2. CDR3 length: 18 amino acids. The germline V gene encodes CDR1 KGHSH and CDR2 LQKENI. The V gene end was trimmed by 1 base and the J gene end by 3 bases; junction bases not matched to a gene: 8. The CDR3 DNA reads TGTGCCAGCTCACCACGGCCAGCGGGGGGGCCCCACACCGGGGAGCTGTTTTTT. Translating gives CASSPRPAGGPHTGELFF. The whole variable domain, filled in from reference TRBV18 and TRBJ2-2, reads NAGVMQNPRHLVRRRGQEARLRCSPMKGHSHVYWYRQLPEEGLKFMVYLQKENIIDESGMPKERFSAEFPKEGPSILRIQQVVRGDSAAYFCASSPRPAGGPHTGELFFGEGSRLTVL.

The V and J genes are TRBV7-2 and TRBJ1-6; possible D gene TRBD1, 5 bases. V lost 5 bases and J 1 base, leaving 9 bases between the germline ends. CDR3 size: 15 residues. Germline lookup yields CDR1 SGHTA and CDR2 FQGNSA. The chain's CDR3 is CASSLQGSYNSPLHF. The CDR3 DNA is TGTGCCAGCAGCCTCCAGGGATCCTATAATTCACCCCTCCACTTT.

V and J are TRBV27 and TRBJ1-2; D perhaps matches TRBD1 (6 bases). Trimming took off 0 bases at V and 2 bases at J, with 10 bases between the two ends. The CDR3 is made up of 15 amino acids. In germline, CDR1 is MNHEY, CDR2 SMNVEV (reference sequence). The CDR3 DNA sequence: TGTGCCAGCAGTTTATCGGCCACAGGGAACTATGGCTACACCTTC. Translated: CASSLSATGNYGYTF.

This chain connects TRBV28 to TRBJ2-7; D call uncertain. The CDR3 runs to 11 residues. Trimming removed 3 bases at V and 7 bases at J, with 7 bases between. CDR1 and CDR2 from the germline V gene are MDHEN and SYDVKM. The CDR3 bases are TGTGCCAGCAGTTTGTCGCGGGAGCAGTACTTC. Translating it yields CASSLSREQYF.

The chain couples TRBV4-1 to TRBJ1-5, with D possibly being TRBD1 (5 bases). The CDR3 consists of 18 residues. CDR1 MGHRA and CDR2 YSYEKL come from the germline V gene. The V and J ends lost 0 bases and 0 bases respectively, with 15 bases between them. Here the CDR3 reads CASSQEAATDFSNQPQHF. The CDR3 DNA is TGCGCCAGCAGCCAAGAGGCCGCGACAGATTTTAGCAATCAGCCCCAGCATTTT.